This T cell receptor (beta chain) was captured in a study of T-cell memory formation after mild COVID-19. Germline CDR1 is LNHDA and CDR2 is SQIVND (reference sequence). Trimming at V came to 1 base and at J to 0 bases, leaving 5 bases not matched to a gene. The CDR3 runs 17 residues. Comments on this clonotype: What it recognizes is unknown.

Study-level points and caveats: The authors left the SARS-CoV-2 specificity of second-wave clones peaking on day 37 unconfirmed. Certain responding clones were present in pre-infection memory, suggesting participation of cross-reactive memory. From day 15 to 85, contracting clones were balanced between CD4 and CD8, whereas later expanders leaned toward CD4+. CM and EM subsets held most contracting CD4+ clones; EMRA held CD8+ ones.

TCRdb fed the 5' RACE reads into MiXCR, producing one record per CDR3 protein. The sample carries some 350,000 distinct CDR3 sequences, more than 15% recorded once. The material sequenced was PBMCs or a T cell subset sorted from them (not recorded which). This clonotype was sampled from a young man who had mild COVID-19 (a few samples of this study predate the infection). Cell type and time point are not known. V usage is TRBV19 and J usage is TRBJ2-7; 11 positions match TRBD2. CDR3 DNA sequence: TGTGCCAGTAGTATAGGGACTAGCGGGTTGAGCTCCTACGAGCAGTACTTC. Amino acids: CASSIGTSGLSSYEQYF.